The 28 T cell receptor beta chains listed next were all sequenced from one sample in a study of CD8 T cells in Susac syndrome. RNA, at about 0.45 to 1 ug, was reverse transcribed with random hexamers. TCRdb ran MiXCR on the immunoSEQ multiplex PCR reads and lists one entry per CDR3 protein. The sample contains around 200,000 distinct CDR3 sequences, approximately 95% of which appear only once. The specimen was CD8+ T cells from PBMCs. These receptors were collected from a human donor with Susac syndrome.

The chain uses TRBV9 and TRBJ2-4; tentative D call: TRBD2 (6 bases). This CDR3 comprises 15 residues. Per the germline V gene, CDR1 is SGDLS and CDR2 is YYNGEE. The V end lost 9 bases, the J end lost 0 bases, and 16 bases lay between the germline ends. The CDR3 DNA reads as TGTGCCAACAAAGAGGGGACTTTAGCCAAAAACATTCAGTACTTC. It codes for CANKEGTLAKNIQYF.

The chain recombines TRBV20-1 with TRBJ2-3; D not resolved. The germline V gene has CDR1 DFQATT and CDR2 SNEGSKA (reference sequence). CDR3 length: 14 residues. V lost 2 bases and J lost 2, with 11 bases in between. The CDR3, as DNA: TGCAGTGCTAGAACGGACCAATCCACAGATACGCAGTATTTT. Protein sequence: CSARTDQSTDTQYF.

This CDR3 reads CSAQDRSSNQPQHF. CDR3 coding DNA: TGCAGTGCTCAGGACAGGTCTAGCAATCAGCCCCAGCATTTT. The rearrangement links TRBV20-1 to TRBJ1-5; 7 bases agree with TRBD1. The CDR3 totals 14 residues. The junction had 4 bases not matched to a gene; V was cut back by 5 bases and J by 0 bases. The germline V gene has CDR1 DFQATT and CDR2 SNEGSKA (reference sequence).

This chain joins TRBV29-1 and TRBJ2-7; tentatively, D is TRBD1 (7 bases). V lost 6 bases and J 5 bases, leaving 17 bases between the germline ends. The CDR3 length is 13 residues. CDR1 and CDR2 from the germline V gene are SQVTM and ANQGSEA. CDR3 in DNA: TGCAGCGTGACGACAGGGAGGTCTGACGAGCAGTACTTC. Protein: CSVTTGRSDEQYF.

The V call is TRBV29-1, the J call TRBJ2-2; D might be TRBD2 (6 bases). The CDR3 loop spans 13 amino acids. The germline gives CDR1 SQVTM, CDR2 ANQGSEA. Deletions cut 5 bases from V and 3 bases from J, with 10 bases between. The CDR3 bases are TGCAGCGTTTGGGGAGGCTACACCGGGGAGCTGTTTTTT. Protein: CSVWGGYTGELFF.

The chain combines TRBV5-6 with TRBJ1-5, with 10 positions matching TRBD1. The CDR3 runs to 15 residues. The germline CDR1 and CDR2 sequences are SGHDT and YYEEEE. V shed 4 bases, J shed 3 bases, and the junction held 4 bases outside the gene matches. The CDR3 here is CASSTGQGPNQPQHF. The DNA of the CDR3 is TGTGCCAGCAGCACGGGACAGGGGCCCAATCAGCCCCAGCATTTT.

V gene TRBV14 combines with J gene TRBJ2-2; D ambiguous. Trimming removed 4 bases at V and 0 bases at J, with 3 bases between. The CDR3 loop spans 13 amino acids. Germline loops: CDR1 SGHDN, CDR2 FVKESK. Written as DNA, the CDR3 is TGTGCCAGCAGCCCCACGAACACCGGGGAGCTGTTTTTT. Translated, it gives CASSPTNTGELFF.

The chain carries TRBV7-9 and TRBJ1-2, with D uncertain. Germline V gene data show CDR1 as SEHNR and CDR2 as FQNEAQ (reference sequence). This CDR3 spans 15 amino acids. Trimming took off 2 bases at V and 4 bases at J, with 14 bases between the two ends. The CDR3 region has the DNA TGTGCCAGCAGCTTATCCGGCGCGGTCGGCTATGGCTACACCTTC. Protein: CASSLSGAVGYGYTF.

The CDR3 coding sequence is TGCGCCAGCAGCCATCCAAACAGCCCTAGGGACACTGAAGCTTTCTTT. It translates to CASSHPNSPRDTEAFF. V gene TRBV4-1 combines with J gene TRBJ1-1; D is uncertain. Germline V gives CDR1 MGHRA, CDR2 YSYEKL. The CDR3 covers 16 residues. V lost 3 bases, J lost 3 bases, and 17 bases lay in between.

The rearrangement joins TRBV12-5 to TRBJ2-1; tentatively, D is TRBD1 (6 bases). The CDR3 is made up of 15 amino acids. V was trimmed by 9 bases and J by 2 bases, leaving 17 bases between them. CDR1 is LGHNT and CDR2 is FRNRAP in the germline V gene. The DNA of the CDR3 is TGTGCTAGGCCCCTCGAGGGGGTGACCTACAATGAGCAGTTCTTC. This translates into CARPLEGVTYNEQFF.

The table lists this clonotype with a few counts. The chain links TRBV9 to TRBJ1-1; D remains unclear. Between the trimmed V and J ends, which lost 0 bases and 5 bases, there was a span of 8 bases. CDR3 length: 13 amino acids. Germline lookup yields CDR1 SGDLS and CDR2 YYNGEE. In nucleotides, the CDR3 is TGTGCCAGCAGCGTAGGTGGGTATACTGAAGCTTTCTTT. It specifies CASSVGGYTEAFF.

For the CDR3, the DNA is TGTGCCTGGAGCGGGGCCTTTCTGGCTGAGCAGTACTTC. It encodes CAWSGAFLAEQYF. The gene calls are TRBV30 and TRBJ2-7, with D perhaps being TRBD1 or TRBD2 (5 bases each). CDR3 length: 13 amino acids. The V gene lost 3 bases and the J gene lost 7 bases, with 16 bases spanning the gap. CDR1 is GTSNPN, CDR2 SVGIG, per germline (reference sequence). Variable domain in full (rest from reference TRBV30 and TRBJ2-7): SQTIHQWPATLVQPVGSPLSLECTVEGTSNPNLYWYRQAAGRGLQLLFYSVGIGQISSEVPQNLSASRPQDRQFILSSKKLLLSDSGFYLCAWSGAFLAEQYFGPGTRLTVT.

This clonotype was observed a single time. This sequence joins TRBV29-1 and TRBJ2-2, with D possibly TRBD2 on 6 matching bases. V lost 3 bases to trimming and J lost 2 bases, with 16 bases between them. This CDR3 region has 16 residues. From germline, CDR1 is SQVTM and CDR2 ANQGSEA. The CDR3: CSVDTPGLTNTGELFF. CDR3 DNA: TGCAGCGTTGATACCCCGGGACTGACAAACACCGGGGAGCTGTTTTTT.

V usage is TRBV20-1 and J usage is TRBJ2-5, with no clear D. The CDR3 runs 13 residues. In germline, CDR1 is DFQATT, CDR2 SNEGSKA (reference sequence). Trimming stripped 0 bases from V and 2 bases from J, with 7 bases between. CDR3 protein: CSARENQQETQYF. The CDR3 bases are TGCAGTGCTAGAGAAAATCAGCAAGAGACCCAGTACTTC.

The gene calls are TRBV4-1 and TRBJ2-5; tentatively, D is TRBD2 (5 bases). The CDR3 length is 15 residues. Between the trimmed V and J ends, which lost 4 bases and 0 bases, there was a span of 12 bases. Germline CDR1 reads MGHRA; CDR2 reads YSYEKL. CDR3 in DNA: TGCGCCAGCAGCCTCCTTAGCGCGAACCAAGAGACCCAGTACTTC. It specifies CASSLLSANQETQYF.

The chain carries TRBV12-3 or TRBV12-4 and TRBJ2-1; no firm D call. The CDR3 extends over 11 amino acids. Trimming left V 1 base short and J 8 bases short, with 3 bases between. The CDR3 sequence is CASSLGHEQFF. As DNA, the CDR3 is TGTGCCAGCAGTTTAGGGCATGAGCAGTTCTTC.

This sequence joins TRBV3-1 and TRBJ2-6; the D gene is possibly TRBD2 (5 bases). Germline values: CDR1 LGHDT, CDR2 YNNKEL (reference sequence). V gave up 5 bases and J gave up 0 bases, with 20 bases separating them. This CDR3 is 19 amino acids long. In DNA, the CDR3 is TGTGCCAGCAGCTCGGACGGGGATTTTCTACCCTCTGGGGCCAACGTCCTGACTTTC. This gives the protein CASSSDGDFLPSGANVLTF.

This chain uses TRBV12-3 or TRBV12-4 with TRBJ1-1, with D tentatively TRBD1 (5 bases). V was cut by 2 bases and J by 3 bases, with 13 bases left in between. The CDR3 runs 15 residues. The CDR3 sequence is CASSLSNRRYTEAFF. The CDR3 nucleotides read TGTGCCAGCAGTTTATCTAACAGGAGATACACTGAAGCTTTCTTT.

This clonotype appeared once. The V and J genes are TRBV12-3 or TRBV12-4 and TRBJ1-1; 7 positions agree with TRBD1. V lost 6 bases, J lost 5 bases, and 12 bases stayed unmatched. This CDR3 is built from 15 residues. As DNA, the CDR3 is TGTGCCAGCAGCCCCAACCGACAGGGAAGGACTGAAGCTTTCTTT. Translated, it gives CASSPNRQGRTEAFF.

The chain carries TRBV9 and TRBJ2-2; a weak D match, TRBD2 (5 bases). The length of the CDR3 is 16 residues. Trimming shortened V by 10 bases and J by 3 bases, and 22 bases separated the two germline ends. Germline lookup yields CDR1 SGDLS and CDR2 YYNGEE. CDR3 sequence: CAERTKPEGDTGELFF. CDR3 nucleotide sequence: TGTGCCGAGCGCACGAAGCCTGAGGGCGACACCGGGGAGCTGTTTTTT.

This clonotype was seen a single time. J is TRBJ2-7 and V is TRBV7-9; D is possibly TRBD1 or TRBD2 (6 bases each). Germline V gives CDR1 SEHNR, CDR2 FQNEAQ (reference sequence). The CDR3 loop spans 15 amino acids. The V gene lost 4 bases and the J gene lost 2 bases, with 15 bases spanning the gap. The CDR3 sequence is CASSSPRDTAYEQYF. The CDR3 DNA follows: TGTGCCAGCAGCTCACCGCGGGACACTGCCTACGAGCAGTACTTC.

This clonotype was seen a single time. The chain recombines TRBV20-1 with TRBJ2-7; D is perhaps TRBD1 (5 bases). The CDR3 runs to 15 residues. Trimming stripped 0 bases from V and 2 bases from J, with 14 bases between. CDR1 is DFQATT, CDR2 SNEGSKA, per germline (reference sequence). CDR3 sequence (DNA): TGCAGTGCTAGAGAGATACAGGAGCCGACCTACGAGCAGTACTTC. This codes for CSAREIQEPTYEQYF.

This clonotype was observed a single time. In DNA form, the CDR3 reads TGTGCCAGCAGCTTAATAGAAGCTTCCTACGAGCAGTACTTC. Translated, it gives CASSLIEASYEQYF. This chain uses TRBV11-2 with TRBJ2-7, with unresolved D. The germline V and J ends were trimmed by 2 bases and 1 base, with 9 bases remaining between them. Germline V gives CDR1 SGHAT, CDR2 FQNNGV. This CDR3 region has 14 residues.

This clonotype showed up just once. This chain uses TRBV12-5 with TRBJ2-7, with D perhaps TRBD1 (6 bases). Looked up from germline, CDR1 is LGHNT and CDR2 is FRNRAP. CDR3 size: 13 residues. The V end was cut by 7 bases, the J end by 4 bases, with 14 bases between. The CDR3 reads CASAVGGTYEQYF. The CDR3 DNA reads TGTGCTAGTGCCGTTGGGGGCACATACGAGCAGTACTTC.

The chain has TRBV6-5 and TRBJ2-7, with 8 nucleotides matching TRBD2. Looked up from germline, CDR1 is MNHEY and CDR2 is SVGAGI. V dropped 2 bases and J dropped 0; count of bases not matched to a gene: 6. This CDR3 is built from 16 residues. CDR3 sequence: CASSYPERERSYEQYF. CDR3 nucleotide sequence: TGTGCCAGCAGTTACCCCGAGCGGGAGCGCTCCTACGAGCAGTACTTC.

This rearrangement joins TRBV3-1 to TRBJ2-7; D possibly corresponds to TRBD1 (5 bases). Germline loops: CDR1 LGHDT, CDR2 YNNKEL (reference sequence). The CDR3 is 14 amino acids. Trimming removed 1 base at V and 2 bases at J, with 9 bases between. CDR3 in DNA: TGTGCCAGCAGCCAAGTGACGGACACCTACGAGCAGTACTTC. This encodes CASSQVTDTYEQYF.

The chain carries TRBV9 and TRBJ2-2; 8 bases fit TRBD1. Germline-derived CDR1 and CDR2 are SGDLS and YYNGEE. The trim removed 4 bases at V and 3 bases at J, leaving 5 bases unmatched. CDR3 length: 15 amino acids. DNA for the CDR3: TGTGCCAGCAGCCCGACAGGGGCCCACACCGGGGAGCTGTTTTTT. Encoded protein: CASSPTGAHTGELFF. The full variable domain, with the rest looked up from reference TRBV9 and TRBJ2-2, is DSGVTQTPKHLITATGQRVTLRCSPRSGDLSVYWYQQSLDQGLQFLIQYYNGEERAKGNILERFSAQQFPDLHSELNLSSLELGDSALYFCASSPTGAHTGELFFGEGSRLTVL.

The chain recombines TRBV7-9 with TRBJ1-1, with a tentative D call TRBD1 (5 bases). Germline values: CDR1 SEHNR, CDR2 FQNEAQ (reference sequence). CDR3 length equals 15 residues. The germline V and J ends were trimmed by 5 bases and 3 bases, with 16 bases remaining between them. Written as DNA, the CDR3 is TGTGCCAGCAGCCCCCCAGGTTGGGGGGACACTGAAGCTTTCTTT. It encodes CASSPPGWGDTEAFF.